This T cell receptor (beta chain) is drawn from a study of blood T cells in healthy people across ages (dated by TCRdb to 2015 to 2017). About the investigation overall: In model experiments, template switching captured roughly one uniquely barcoded TCR beta cDNA molecule for every two T cells. The study analyzed two additional independent replicas of 1 million unique cDNA reads from the same blood draw for two donors, one aged 18 to 30 and one aged 80 or older. Donors of different ages were randomly distributed across sequencing lanes to avoid experimental bias. The donors were divided into four age groups: young (average roughly 15 years), middle-aged (about 39), aged (about 56) and long-lived (roughly 86). Using deep sequencing normalized with unique cDNA molecular identifiers, the study measured how TCR beta repertoire diversity changes with age. Overall study outcomes, separate from this receptor: Compared with the aged group, the long-lived group had more naive CD4+ T cells, fewer expanded clones and increased TCR diversity, a pattern suggesting age selection. Estimates of total diversity based on one million sequenced T cells were regarded as lower bounds and as underestimates. The CMV infection status of donors was not known, potentially confounding age-related changes in expanded clonotypes. A strong correlation was found between observed TCR beta diversity and the percentage of naive T cells measured by flow cytometry. Observed TCR beta diversity per million T cells fell roughly linearly with age, and a significant reduction was already apparent by age roughly 40. Bulk unsorted PBMC profiling prevented conclusive comparison of naive and antigen-experienced compartments.

At least ten counts were recorded for this clonotype. The specificity of this receptor is unknown. Nothing much larger sits one base from this clone, and base qualities are not available. Based on the germline V gene, the CDR1 and CDR2 sequences are SQVTM and ANQGSEA. V is trimmed back by 4 bases and J by 2 bases, and the junction contains 2 bases that no gene match accounts for. The CDR3, from cysteine to phenylalanine, totals 13 residues. Of all the DNA, just the CDR3 is kept, 39 bases in frame from base 1. Systemically healthy Caucasian individuals from Russia, 39 in total and aged about 6 to 95 years, were included as donors. Each donor gave approximately 9.3 milliliters of peripheral blood, collected into EDTA-treated Vacutainer tubes. Ficoll-Paque density-gradient centrifugation was used to isolate PBMCs, with at least 7 million obtained per sample. Total RNA, at least 6 micrograms per sample, was extracted from PBMCs with Trizol reagent. For every donor, an aliquot of PBMCs went through flow cytometry to measure the percentages of naive CD45RAhigh/CD27high T cells.

Receptors were amplified or captured by 5' RACE. Sequencer: Illumina HiSeq 2500. A second PCR of 7 to 11 cycles was performed with a sample-barcoded 5' primer and a J-beta primer mix. A template-switch 5' adaptor carrying 12 random nucleotides introduced a unique molecular identifier onto each TCR beta cDNA molecule. Each sample yielded at least 2.5 million CDR3-containing paired-end reads. First-strand cDNA was synthesized from all RNA with the Mint cDNA synthesis kit, primed by a TRBC-specific oligonucleotide. Following uracil-DNA glycosylase treatment, all cDNA underwent a first 18-cycle PCR with the universal primers M1SS and BC2_uni_R. The published analysis was carried out like this. For normalization, 1 million high-quality reads, each with a distinct molecular identifier, were randomly selected from each sample. Instead of being binned into consensus sequences, reads that shared molecular identifiers were thrown out. MiTCR, set to a Q25 quality threshold and the strictest error-elimination algorithm, was used for CDR3 identification, clonotype clustering and error correction. A nonparametric unseen species model using Euler transformation provided a lower-bound estimate of total TCR beta diversity. TCRdb handled the public reads itself, with Q25 trimming in fastp and clone calling in MiXCR, and kept productive beta chains. Under each unique CDR3 protein, matching rows form one entry showing the most common genes and DNA. The V and J calls reflect TCRdb's pipeline rather than the authors' work. For this sample the table gives 1.5 million or so distinct CDR3 sequences, of which approximately 38% were detected only once. The ten largest clones capture 7% to 9.5% of the sample.

The chain employs TRBV29-1 and TRBJ2-3; TRBD2 fits 8 bases in the junction. Sequenced: blood. This TCR was recovered from a woman aged 18-30 years in good health. The CDR3 region: CSVVGGATDTQYF. The DNA reads as follows: TGCAGCGTTGTCGGGGGGGCCACAGATACGCAGTATTTT.